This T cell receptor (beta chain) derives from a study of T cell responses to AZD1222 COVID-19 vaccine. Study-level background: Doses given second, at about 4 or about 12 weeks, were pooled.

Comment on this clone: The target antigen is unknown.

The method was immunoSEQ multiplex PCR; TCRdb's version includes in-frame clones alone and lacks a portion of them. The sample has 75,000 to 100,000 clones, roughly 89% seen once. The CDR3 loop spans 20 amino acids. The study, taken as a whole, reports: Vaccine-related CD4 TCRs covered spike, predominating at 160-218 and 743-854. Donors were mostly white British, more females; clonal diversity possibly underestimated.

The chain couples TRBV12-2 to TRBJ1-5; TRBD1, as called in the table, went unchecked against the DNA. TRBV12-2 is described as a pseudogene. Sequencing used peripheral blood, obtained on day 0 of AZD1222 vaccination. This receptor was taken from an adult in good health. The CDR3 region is CASRLAGQGEKEGSNQPQHF. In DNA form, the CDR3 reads TGTGCAAGTCGCTTAGCTGGACAGGGGGAAAAAGAAGGAAGCAATCAGCCCCAGCATTTT.